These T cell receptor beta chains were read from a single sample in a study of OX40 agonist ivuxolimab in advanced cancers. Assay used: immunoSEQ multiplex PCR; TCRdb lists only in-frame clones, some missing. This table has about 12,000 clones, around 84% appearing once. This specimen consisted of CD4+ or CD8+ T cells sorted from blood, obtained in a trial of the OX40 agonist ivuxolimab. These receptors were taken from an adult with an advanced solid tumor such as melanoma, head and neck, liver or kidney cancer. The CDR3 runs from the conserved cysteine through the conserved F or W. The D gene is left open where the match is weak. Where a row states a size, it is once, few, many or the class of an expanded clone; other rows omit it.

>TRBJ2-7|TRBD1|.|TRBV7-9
CASSSPRLGTGGYEQYF
TGTGCCAGCAGCTCCCCCAGGTTAGGGACAGGGGGCTACGAGCAGTACTTC
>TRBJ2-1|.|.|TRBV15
CATSRERGPINYNEQFF
TGTGCCACCAGCAGGGAGAGAGGGCCCATCAACTACAATGAGCAGTTCTTC
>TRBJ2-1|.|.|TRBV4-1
CASSRGWDEQFF
TGCGCCAGCAGCCGCGGTTGGGATGAGCAGTTCTTC
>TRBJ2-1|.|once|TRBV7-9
CASSFDREQFF
TGTGCCAGCAGCTTTGACCGGGAGCAGTTCTTC
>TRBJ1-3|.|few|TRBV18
CASSPNGVEQEENTIYF
TGTGCCAGCTCACCAAACGGGGTAGAACAGGAAGAAAACACCATATATTTT
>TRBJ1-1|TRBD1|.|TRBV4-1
CASSTGTGGHTEAFF
TGTGCCAGCAGCACGGGGACAGGGGGCCACACTGAAGCTTTCTTT
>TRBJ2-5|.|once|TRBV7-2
CASSLGPTYQETQYF
TGTGCCAGCAGCTTAGGCCCCACGTACCAAGAGACCCAGTACTTC
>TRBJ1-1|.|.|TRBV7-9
CASSLGGRNTEAFF
TGTGCCAGCAGCTTAGGGGGGCGGAACACTGAAGCTTTCTTT
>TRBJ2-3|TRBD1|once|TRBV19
CASSIRGTGGRTDTQYF
TGTGCCAGTAGTATCCGAGGGACAGGGGGCAGGACAGATACGCAGTATTTT
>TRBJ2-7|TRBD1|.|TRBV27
CASSEYRDRGSGHEQYF
TGTGCCAGCAGTGAATACCGGGACAGGGGGTCGGGCCACGAGCAGTACTTC
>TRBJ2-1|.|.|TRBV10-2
CASSRGIYNEQFF
TGCGCCAGCTCCCGCGGGATTTACAATGAGCAGTTCTTC
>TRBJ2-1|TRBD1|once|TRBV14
CASSLRPGQQGNEQFF
TGTGCCAGCAGCCTCCGGCCGGGACAGCAGGGCAATGAGCAGTTCTTC
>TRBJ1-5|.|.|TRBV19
CASTWTASEPQHF
TGTGCCAGTACATGGACCGCAAGTGAGCCCCAGCATTTT